These 12 T cell receptor beta chains were all obtained from the same sample, sequenced in a study of OX40 agonist ivuxolimab in advanced cancers. Here immunoSEQ multiplex PCR was the method, and the copy in TCRdb shows in-frame clones only, minus some. The sample yields approximately 64,000 clones, 87% seen once. Sequenced material: CD4+ or CD8+ T cells sorted from blood, taken in a trial of the OX40 agonist ivuxolimab. Receptors were obtained from an adult with an advanced solid tumor such as melanoma, head and neck, liver or kidney cancer.

This clone has a count of ten or more. The chain uses TRBV6-5 and TRBJ2-2, with a weak D call TRBD1 (6 bases). The CDR3 sequence is 16 residues long. Germline V gene lookup returns CDR1 MNHEY and CDR2 SVGAGI. Trimming removed 0 bases at V and 3 bases at J, with 11 bases between. The CDR3 spells CASSYSYREDTGELFF. Written as DNA, the CDR3 is TGTGCCAGCAGTTACTCGTACAGGGAAGACACCGGGGAGCTGTTTTTT.

This chain joins TRBV2 and TRBJ1-1; a weak D match, TRBD1 (6 bases). CDR1 SNHLY and CDR2 FYNNEI come from the germline V gene. Trimming cost V 6 bases and J 1 base, with 15 bases left between them. The CDR3 extends over 15 amino acids. CDR3: CASRRDVGANTEAFF. DNA for the CDR3: TGTGCCAGCAGGAGAGACGTGGGGGCGAACACTGAAGCTTTCTTT.

This clone was detected only once. This chain joins TRBV27 and TRBJ1-2, with 10 nucleotides matching TRBD1. CDR3 length: 16 residues. Germline lookup yields CDR1 MNHEY and CDR2 SMNVEV (reference sequence). The V gene end was trimmed by 5 bases and the J gene end by 4 bases; junction bases not matched to a gene: 10. The CDR3 loop is CASSPSPGQGRYGYTF. CDR3 nucleotide sequence: TGTGCCAGCAGTCCGTCCCCGGGACAGGGGCGCTATGGCTACACCTTC.

The chain employs TRBV6-6 and TRBJ2-5, with D hard to call. Germline V gene sequence: CDR1 MNHNY, CDR2 SVGAGI (reference sequence). The CDR3 length is 11 residues. The germline V and J ends were trimmed by 6 bases and 4 bases, with 6 bases remaining between them. CDR3 sequence: CASSPGETQYF. The CDR3 DNA reads TGTGCCAGCAGCCCTGGAGAGACCCAGTACTTC.

This clone turned up a few times. This rearrangement joins TRBV18 to TRBJ2-5, with 8 bases fitting TRBD1. The trim removed 2 bases at V and 4 bases at J, leaving 6 bases unmatched. The germline V gene has CDR1 KGHSH and CDR2 LQKENI. The length of the CDR3 is 15 residues. CDR3 in DNA: TGTGCCAGCTCACCAAATCAGGGGGCTGGAGAGACCCAGTACTTC. Its protein is CASSPNQGAGETQYF. Filled out from reference TRBV18 and TRBJ2-5, the complete variable domain reads NAGVMQNPRHLVRRRGQEARLRCSPMKGHSHVYWYRQLPEEGLKFMVYLQKENIIDESGMPKERFSAEFPKEGPSILRIQQVVRGDSAAYFCASSPNQGAGETQYFGPGTRLLVL.

This clone was observed once. The rearrangement uses TRBV6-5 and TRBJ2-2; 8 bases agree with TRBD1. The CDR3 is 14 amino acids. V was clipped by 6 bases and J by 5 bases; unmatched bases: 5. The germline gives CDR1 MNHEY, CDR2 SVGAGI. This CDR3 reads CASRPGQGTGELFF. The CDR3 bases are TGTGCCAGCAGACCTGGACAGGGAACCGGGGAGCTGTTTTTT.

The chain has TRBV15 and TRBJ1-2; 9 nucleotides line up with TRBD1. CDR3 length equals 14 residues. V was pared by 1 base and J by 8 bases, with 5 bases of the junction left unmatched. Germline CDR1 is LNHNV and CDR2 is YYDKDF (reference sequence). The DNA of the CDR3 is TGTGCCACCAGCAGAGTCACAGGGGGCCTCGGCTACACCTTC. As protein: CATSRVTGGLGYTF.

The chain employs TRBV6-1 and TRBJ1-5; 7 positions match TRBD1. V gave up 8 bases and J gave up 3 bases; unmatched junction bases: 10. CDR3 length: 15 amino acids. Germline V gives CDR1 MNHNS, CDR2 SASEGT. CDR3 protein: CASGQGGSANQPQHF. CDR3 DNA sequence: TGTGCCAGCGGCCAGGGGGGAAGTGCCAATCAGCCCCAGCATTTT.

This clone was found once. The chain has TRBV5-4 and TRBJ2-1; no definite D call. Per germline, CDR1 SGHNT and CDR2 YYREEE (reference sequence). The V end was cut by 4 bases, the J end by 0 bases, with 14 bases between. The CDR3 consists of 16 residues. Written as DNA, the CDR3 is TGTGCCAGCAGCCTCCCTGAAGCCCACTCCTACAATGAGCAGTTCTTC. It is translated as CASSLPEAHSYNEQFF.

CDR3 region: CASSYARGQGYTF. In DNA, the CDR3 is TGTGCCAGCTCGTACGCTCGAGGACAGGGCTACACCTTC. The chain links TRBV28 to TRBJ1-2; the D gene is possibly TRBD1 (6 bases). CDR3 length equals 13 residues. Germline CDR1 is MDHEN and CDR2 is SYDVKM. V was shortened by 8 bases and J by 8 bases, with 18 bases between the two germline ends.

The chain links TRBV19 to TRBJ1-5; D unresolved. The CDR3 has 13 amino acids. V dropped 5 bases and J dropped 7 bases, with 12 bases sitting between them. Germline V gives CDR1 LNHDA, CDR2 SQIVND (reference sequence). The CDR3 loop is CASSWEEGQPQHF. The CDR3, as DNA: TGTGCCAGTAGTTGGGAGGAAGGGCAGCCCCAGCATTTT.

This clone was counted only a few times. V gene TRBV2 combines with J gene TRBJ2-7; D might be TRBD1 (6 bases). The CDR3 extends over 13 amino acids. V lost 5 bases and J 4 bases, leaving 12 bases between the germline ends. Germline V gives CDR1 SNHLY, CDR2 FYNNEI. This CDR3 reads CASSTRTAYEQYF. CDR3 nucleotide sequence: TGTGCCAGCAGTACCCGGACAGCGTACGAGCAGTACTTC. Looking up the rest from reference TRBV2 and TRBJ2-7 gives the full variable domain: EPEVTQTPSHQVTQMGQEVILRCVPISNHLYFYWYRQILGQKVEFLVSFYNNEISEKSEIFDDQFSVERPDGSNFTLKIRSTKLEDSAMYFCASSTRTAYEQYFGPGTRLTVT.